Following are 11 T cell receptor beta chains from one sample sequenced in a study of CD8 T cells in ankylosing spondylitis. One entry per CDR3 protein, called by TCRdb with MiXCR from the 5' RACE reads. This repertoire shows almost 250,000 distinct CDR3 sequences, roughly 32% found once; its top ten account for about 4%. Material: blood, either unsorted or a sorted T cell fraction (not recorded which). The receptors here all came from a male donor with ankylosing spondylitis or in good health (not recorded which).

J is TRBJ2-2 and V is TRBV12-3 or TRBV12-4, with 8 bases matching TRBD2. J was trimmed by 5 bases and V by 3 bases; bases with no gene match: 8. There are 16 residues in the CDR3. CDR3 in amino acids: CASSLTWSSGTGELFF. The CDR3, as DNA: TGTGCCAGCAGTTTGACGTGGTCTAGCGGGACCGGGGAGCTGTTTTTT.

There are a few counts of this clonotype. The V and J genes are TRBV20-1 and TRBJ2-3, with D possibly matching TRBD2 (5 bases). There are 14 residues in the CDR3. V was pared by 1 base and J by 2 bases, with 10 bases between. CDR1 and CDR2 from the germline V gene are DFQATT and SNEGSKA (reference sequence). The CDR3: CSARAGETTDTQYF. The CDR3 DNA reads as TGCAGTGCTAGAGCCGGGGAGACCACAGATACGCAGTATTTT.

This clonotype has more than one count but fewer than ten. The chain recombines TRBV20-1 with TRBJ2-7; TRBD1 or TRBD2 may be the D gene (5 bases each). The CDR3 covers 13 residues. Germline CDR1 reads DFQATT; CDR2 reads SNEGSKA (reference sequence). Trimming shortened V by 5 bases and J by 2 bases, and 13 bases separated the two germline ends. CDR3: CSAVRDGTYEQYF. CDR3 in DNA: TGCAGTGCTGTACGGGACGGAACCTACGAGCAGTACTTC.

V and J are TRBV20-1 and TRBJ2-7; D uncertain. CDR3 length: 10 amino acids. Per germline, CDR1 DFQATT and CDR2 SNEGSKA (reference sequence). Here the CDR3 DNA reads TGCAGGGTGGACCGCTACGAGCAGTACTTC. Translation gives CRVDRYEQYF.

The chain is built from TRBV7-9 and TRBJ2-7; TRBD2 agrees at 13 bases. V gave up 6 bases and J gave up 6 bases; unmatched junction bases: 11. CDR3 length: 16 amino acids. Germline V CDR1 and CDR2: SEHNR, FQNEAQ (reference sequence). Here the CDR3 reads CASSSAGTSGAGEQYF. DNA of the CDR3: TGTGCCAGCAGTTCAGCCGGGACTAGCGGGGCCGGCGAGCAGTACTTC.

This clonotype has only a few counts. The chain carries TRBV20-1 and TRBJ2-7; D not certain. V dropped 3 bases and J dropped 2 bases, with 8 bases sitting between them. Germline lookup yields CDR1 DFQATT and CDR2 SNEGSKA (reference sequence). The CDR3 runs to 12 residues. In nucleotides, the CDR3 is TGCAGTGCTAGGCGCTACACCTACGAGCAGTACTTC. It is translated as CSARRYTYEQYF.

The CDR3 protein is CSARGQGAYNEQFF. As DNA, the CDR3 is TGCAGTGCTAGGGGACAGGGGGCCTACAATGAGCAGTTCTTC. The chain carries TRBV20-1 and TRBJ2-1, with TRBD1 matching over 11 bases. In germline, CDR1 is DFQATT, CDR2 SNEGSKA (reference sequence). The trim removed 3 bases at V and 2 bases at J, leaving 0 bases unmatched. The CDR3 has 14 amino acids.

This clonotype was observed a few times. The DNA of the CDR3 is TGCAGTGCCCGCCCCGGGGTCGAGCAGTACTTC. This gives the protein CSARPGVEQYF. The chain has TRBV20-1 and TRBJ2-7; maybe TRBD2 (5 bases). The germline V and J ends were trimmed by 6 bases and 6 bases, with 12 bases remaining between them. The CDR3 is 11 amino acids. Per the germline V gene, CDR1 is DFQATT and CDR2 is SNEGSKA (reference sequence).

The table lists this clonotype with a count of one. The chain couples TRBV25-1 to TRBJ2-2, with D possibly being TRBD2 (6 bases). The germline V gene encodes CDR1 MGHDK and CDR2 SYGVNS. This CDR3 comprises 13 residues. V was cut by 2 bases and J by 6 bases, with 7 bases left in between. The CDR3 sequence: CASSERGAGELFF. CDR3 in DNA: TGTGCCAGCAGTGAACGCGGGGCCGGGGAGCTGTTTTTT.

The chain couples TRBV10-3 to TRBJ1-2; TRBD1 matches 7 bases. V shed 2 bases and J 5 bases; nucleotides not matched to a gene: 2. This CDR3 is 13 amino acids long. Germline V gene data show CDR1 as ENHRY and CDR2 as SYGVKD. In DNA form, the CDR3 reads TGTGCCATCAGTGAGACAGGGGCATATGGCTACACCTTC. Its translation is CAISETGAYGYTF.

This chain joins TRBV20-1 and TRBJ2-7; no reliable D call. V dropped 2 bases and J dropped 1 base, with 15 bases sitting between them. This CDR3 has 15 residues. CDR1 is DFQATT, CDR2 SNEGSKA, per germline (reference sequence). CDR3 sequence (DNA): TGCAGTGCTAGACCCCCGGGCCCGGCTTCCTACGAGCAGTACTTC. Protein: CSARPPGPASYEQYF.